Following are 16 T cell receptor beta chains from one sample sequenced in a study of T cells in Graves' hyperthyroidism and ophthalmopathy. Amplification of TCR beta CDR3 regions was performed using RNA transcripts as template. HTBI primers drove first-round RT-PCR of the TCR CDR3. TCRdb re-analysed the multiplex PCR reads in MiXCR, keeping a single row per CDR3 protein. The data contain over 500,000 distinct CDR3 sequences, 12% to 15% of them singletons. The sample taken for sequencing was blood. Receptors originate from a middle-aged woman with Graves' hyperthyroidism.

In its sample, this clonotype was seen a few times. The V and J genes are TRBV24-1 and TRBJ1-2, with D possibly being TRBD1 (5 bases). CDR3 length equals 15 residues. CDR1 KGHDR and CDR2 SFDVKD come from the germline V gene. Trimming removed 4 bases from V and 2 bases from J, with 13 bases in between. The CDR3, as DNA: TGTGCCACCAGTGAGAGCCGGGACGGCAACTATGGCTACACCTTC. Its translation is CATSESRDGNYGYTF.

This clonotype was detected a few times. The chain links TRBV4-1 to TRBJ2-7, with 12 bases lining up with TRBD2. The germline gives CDR1 MGHRA, CDR2 YSYEKL. Trimming cost V 2 bases and J 1 base; bases outside gene matches: 6. CDR3 length: 17 amino acids. Written as DNA, the CDR3 is TGCGCCAGCAGCCAATATCTCCTAGCGGGAGGGTCCTACGAGCAGTACTTC. Amino acid sequence: CASSQYLLAGGSYEQYF.

This clonotype occurred a few times. The chain couples TRBV5-6 to TRBJ1-1; TRBD1 matches 8 bases. V lost 5 bases to trimming and J lost 2 bases; unmatched junction nucleotides: 5. Germline V gives CDR1 SGHDT, CDR2 YYEEEE. This CDR3 comprises 14 residues. DNA for the CDR3: TGTGCCAGCAGGTTTGCAGGGGGCAACACTGAAGCTTTCTTT. It yields the protein CASRFAGGNTEAFF.

In this sample, this clonotype turned up many times. The chain couples TRBV7-3 to TRBJ2-1; perhaps D is TRBD1 or TRBD2 (5 bases each). CDR3 length equals 15 residues. Germline CDR1 reads SGHTA; CDR2 reads FQGTGA. Between the trimmed V and J ends, which lost 5 bases and 6 bases, there was a span of 17 bases. In DNA form, the CDR3 reads TGTGCCAGCAGCCCTACGGTCGCAGGGACCAATGAGCAGTTCTTC. Amino acids: CASSPTVAGTNEQFF.

The chain has TRBV6-1 and TRBJ2-2; a possible D gene is TRBD2 (5 bases). This CDR3 region has 18 residues. Germline V gene data show CDR1 as MNHNS and CDR2 as SASEGT. V was cut by 6 bases and J by 0 bases, with 20 bases left in between. CDR3 DNA: TGTGCCAGCAGCCCCCGCGGGTGGGTAGGATCGAACACCGGGGAGCTGTTTTTT. It is translated as CASSPRGWVGSNTGELFF.

The sample holds a few counts of this clonotype. This chain connects TRBV4-1 to TRBJ2-4; D unresolved. Deletions cut 0 bases from V and 4 bases from J, with 13 bases between. The CDR3 has 16 amino acids. Germline V gene lookup returns CDR1 MGHRA and CDR2 YSYEKL. The CDR3 is CASSQETTLTKNIQYF. The CDR3 DNA follows: TGCGCCAGCAGCCAAGAGACGACTCTGACTAAAAACATTCAGTACTTC.

The V and J genes are TRBV30 and TRBJ1-2, with D unresolved. V lost 3 bases and J lost 2, with 7 bases in between. CDR3 length: 12 residues. CDR1 GTSNPN and CDR2 SVGIG come from the germline V gene (reference sequence). The CDR3 protein is CAWRHPNYGYTF. Written as DNA, the CDR3 is TGTGCCTGGAGGCACCCCAACTATGGCTACACCTTC.

This clonotype was counted between two and nine times. The chain recombines TRBV20-1 with TRBJ2-7; possible D gene TRBD1, 6 bases. Germline CDR1 is DFQATT and CDR2 is SNEGSKA (reference sequence). V dropped 5 bases and J dropped 3 bases, with 17 bases sitting between them. CDR3 length equals 14 residues. The CDR3 region has the DNA TGCAGTGCTCCAAGGCAGGGGTTCCTCTACGAGCAGTACTTC. Its translation: CSAPRQGFLYEQYF.

This clonotype has ten or more counts. The rearrangement joins TRBV5-1 to TRBJ2-7; possible D gene TRBD2, 6 bases. Germline CDR1 and CDR2: SGHRS and YFSETQ. This CDR3 region has 14 residues. The V gene lost 0 bases and the J gene lost 0 bases, with 7 bases spanning the gap. DNA for the CDR3: TGCGCCAGCAGCTTGGCGGGGGTCTCCTACGAGCAGTACTTC. Translation: CASSLAGVSYEQYF.

This sequence joins TRBV6-1 and TRBJ2-3; D is tentatively TRBD1 or TRBD2 (5 bases each). CDR1 MNHNS and CDR2 SASEGT come from the germline V gene. The CDR3 covers 12 residues. The V and J ends lost 6 bases and 11 bases respectively, with 15 bases between them. The CDR3 loop is CASRGDRPMQYF. The CDR3 region has the DNA TGTGCCAGCAGGGGGGACCGCCCTATGCAGTATTTT.

V is TRBV28 and J is TRBJ2-7; D is undetermined. In germline, CDR1 is MDHEN, CDR2 SYDVKM. This CDR3 spans 15 amino acids. With 4 bases removed from V and 5 bases from J, the gap between germline ends came to 18 bases. CDR3 sequence (DNA): TGTGCCAGCAGTTCTCCTGCCCAACCCCGCGACGAGCAGTACTTC. Encoded protein: CASSSPAQPRDEQYF. The full variable domain, its missing parts supplied by reference TRBV28 and TRBJ2-7, is DVKVTQSSRYLVKRTGEKVFLECVQDMDHENMFWYRQDPGLGLRLIYFSYDVKMKEKGDIPEGYSVSREKKERFSLILESASTNQTSMYLCASSSPAQPRDEQYFGPGTRLTVT.

This clonotype was seen many times. The chain joins TRBV12-3 or TRBV12-4 to TRBJ2-1; 9 bases agree with TRBD2. This CDR3 has 19 residues. Germline trimming cut 5 bases from V and 0 bases from J; bases unmatched to any gene: 14. The CDR3: CASSPPPGLAMGSYNEQFF. DNA of the CDR3: TGTGCCAGCAGTCCGCCACCGGGACTAGCAATGGGCTCCTACAATGAGCAGTTCTTC.

This clonotype turned up a few times. The chain joins TRBV11-2 to TRBJ2-5; 9 bases are a match to TRBD1. The germline V gene encodes CDR1 SGHAT and CDR2 FQNNGV. The CDR3 has 17 residues. Trimming took 6 bases from V and 0 from J; bases not matched to a gene: 11. The CDR3 loop is CASSTGGGDLYQETQYF. The CDR3 DNA follows: TGTGCCAGCAGTACAGGGGGCGGTGACCTATACCAAGAGACCCAGTACTTC.

This clonotype was picked up many times. The J gene is TRBJ2-7, the V gene TRBV27; 11 bases match TRBD2. J lost 1 base, V lost 5 bases, and 7 bases had no gene match. There are 16 residues in the CDR3. CDR1 is MNHEY and CDR2 is SMNVEV in the germline V gene (reference sequence). The CDR3 protein is CASSPSPSGRSYEQYF. The CDR3 region has the DNA TGTGCCAGCAGTCCTAGTCCTAGCGGGAGGTCCTACGAGCAGTACTTC.

This clonotype has a count of ten or more. V is TRBV11-2 and J is TRBJ2-7; TRBD2 agrees at 10 bases. The CDR3 loop spans 15 amino acids. V gave up 5 bases and J gave up 4 bases; unmatched junction bases: 8. Germline loops: CDR1 SGHAT, CDR2 FQNNGV. CDR3 amino acids: CASSGTTSGVYEQYF. Here the CDR3 DNA reads TGTGCCAGCAGCGGTACTACTAGCGGGGTGTACGAGCAGTACTTC.

This clonotype was seen more than once but under ten times. The chain carries TRBV6-1 and TRBJ1-2, with D hard to call. Between the trimmed V and J ends, which lost 2 bases and 0 bases, there was a span of 10 bases. The V gene's germline CDR1 is MNHNS and CDR2 SASEGT. CDR3 length: 15 amino acids. The CDR3 DNA reads as TGTGCCAGCAGTGAATCGAGGCCCGCTAACTATGGCTACACCTTC. This encodes CASSESRPANYGYTF.